The 3 T cell receptor beta chains below all came from one sample that was sequenced in a study of OX40 agonist ivuxolimab in advanced cancers. TCRdb's table, derived via immunoSEQ multiplex PCR, lists solely in-frame clones and lacks some. The sample lists fewer than 15,000 clones; roughly 87% were seen once. Specimen: CD4+ or CD8+ T cells sorted from blood, collected in a trial of the OX40 agonist ivuxolimab. Receptors originate from an adult with an advanced solid tumor such as melanoma, head and neck, liver or kidney cancer.

The V and J genes are TRBV5-8 and TRBJ2-3; 7 bases match TRBD2. The CDR3 extends over 16 amino acids. The germline V gene has CDR1 SGHTS and CDR2 YDEGEE. J lost 0 bases, V lost 3 bases, and 7 bases had no gene match. The CDR3 sequence: CASSSVAGASTDTQYF. CDR3 DNA: TGTGCCAGCAGCTCCGTCGCGGGAGCTAGCACAGATACGCAGTATTTT.

The V call is TRBV21-1, the J call TRBJ2-5; the D segment call TRBD1 is taken from the table without a DNA check. The end of the DNA is better explained by TRBJ2-7, so the J call may be wrong. TRBV21-1 is a pseudogene segment. There are 13 residues in the CDR3. The CDR3 protein is CASSKQGIHEQYF. CDR3 DNA sequence: TGTGCCAGCAGCAAACAGGGGATCCACGAGCAGTACTTC.

V gene TRBV4-3 combines with J gene TRBJ1-3; 11 bases map to TRBD1. Germline V lookup: CDR1 LGHNA, CDR2 YSLEER. Trimming removed 3 bases from V and 2 bases from J; junction bases left unmatched: 0. The CDR3 runs 15 residues. DNA of the CDR3: TGCGCCAGCAGCCAGGACAGGGGGCCTGGAAACACCATATATTTT. Amino acid sequence: CASSQDRGPGNTIYF.